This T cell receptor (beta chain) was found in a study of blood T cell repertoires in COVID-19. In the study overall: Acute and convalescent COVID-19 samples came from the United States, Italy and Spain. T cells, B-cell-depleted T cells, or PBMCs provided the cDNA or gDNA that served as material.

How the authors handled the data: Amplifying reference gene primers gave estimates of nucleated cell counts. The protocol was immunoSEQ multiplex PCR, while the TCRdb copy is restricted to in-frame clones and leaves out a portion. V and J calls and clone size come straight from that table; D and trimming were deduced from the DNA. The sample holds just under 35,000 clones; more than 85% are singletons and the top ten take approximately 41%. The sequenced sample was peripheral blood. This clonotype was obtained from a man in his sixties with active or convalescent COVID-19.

CDR3 sequence reads: CASSSGQGGTEAFF. As DNA, the CDR3 is TGCGCCAGCAGCTCGGGACAGGGAGGAACTGAAGCTTTCTTT. This chain connects TRBV5-1 to TRBJ1-1; TRBD1 agrees at 9 bases. This CDR3 comprises 14 residues. From germline, CDR1 is SGHRS and CDR2 YFSETQ. The trim removed 3 bases at V and 5 bases at J, leaving 5 bases unmatched.